This record covers a single T cell receptor beta chain. Authors' data handling: Amplification with reference gene primers provided the estimates of nucleated cell counts. The table came from immunoSEQ multiplex PCR; TCRdb's copy has only in-frame clones and leaves some out. The V and J calls and clone size were taken over from that table, and D and trimming were inferred from the DNA. The sample records about 140,000 clones, roughly 81% being singletons. The data are from a study of blood T cell repertoires in COVID-19. About the study: Material from acute and convalescent COVID-19 was sourced from the United States, Italy and Spain. Sample material is recorded as cDNA or gDNA derived from T cells, B-cell-depleted T cells, or PBMCs.

This CDR3 has 14 amino acids. In germline, CDR1 is SEHNR, CDR2 FQNEAQ (reference sequence). Between the trimmed V and J ends, which lost 5 bases and 2 bases, there was a span of 12 bases. The TCR originated in a woman aged 50 to 65 with active or convalescent COVID-19. V gene TRBV7-9 combines with J gene TRBJ1-2; no clear D. Sequencing was done on a sample of peripheral blood. This chain's CDR3 is CASSPTDYNYGYTF. CDR3 sequence (DNA): TGTGCCAGCAGCCCGACTGATTACAACTATGGCTACACCTTC. The full variable domain, rest sourced from reference TRBV7-9 and TRBJ1-2, is DTGVSQNPRHKITKRGQNVTFRCDPISEHNRLYWYRQTLGQGPEFLTYFQNEAQLEKSRLLSDRFSAERPKGSFSTLEIQRTEQGDSAMYLCASSPTDYNYGYTFGSGTRLTVV.